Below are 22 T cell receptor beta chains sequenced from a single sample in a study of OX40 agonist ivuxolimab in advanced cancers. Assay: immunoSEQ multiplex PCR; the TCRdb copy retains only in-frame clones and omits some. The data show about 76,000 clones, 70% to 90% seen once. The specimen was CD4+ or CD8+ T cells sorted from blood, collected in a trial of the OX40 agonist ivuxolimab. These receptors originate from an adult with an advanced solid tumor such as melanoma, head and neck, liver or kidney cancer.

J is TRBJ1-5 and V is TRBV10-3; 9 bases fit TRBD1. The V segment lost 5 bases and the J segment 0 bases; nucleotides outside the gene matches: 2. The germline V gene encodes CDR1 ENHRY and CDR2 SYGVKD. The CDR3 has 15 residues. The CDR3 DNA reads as TGTGCCATCAGTAGGGACAGGGCTAGCAATCAGCCCCAGCATTTT. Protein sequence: CAISRDRASNQPQHF.

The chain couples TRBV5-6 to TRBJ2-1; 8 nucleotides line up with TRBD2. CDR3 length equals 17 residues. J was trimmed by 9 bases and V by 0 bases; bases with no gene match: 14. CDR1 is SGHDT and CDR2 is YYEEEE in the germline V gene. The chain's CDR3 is CASSLVSFSRGDGEQFF. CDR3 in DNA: TGTGCCAGCAGCTTGGTCAGTTTTTCGCGGGGGGATGGTGAGCAGTTCTTC.

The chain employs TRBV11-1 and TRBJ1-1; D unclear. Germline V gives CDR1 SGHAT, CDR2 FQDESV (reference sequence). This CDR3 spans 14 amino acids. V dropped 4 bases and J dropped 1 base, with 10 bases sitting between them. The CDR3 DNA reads TGTGCCAGCAGCTCGACCCTTACGAACACTGAAGCTTTCTTT. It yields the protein CASSSTLTNTEAFF.

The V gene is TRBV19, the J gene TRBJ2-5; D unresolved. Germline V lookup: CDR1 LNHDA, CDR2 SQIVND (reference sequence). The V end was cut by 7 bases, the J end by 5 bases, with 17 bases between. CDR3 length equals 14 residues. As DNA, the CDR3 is TGTGCCAGTACTCCCGGACCTAGGGCCGAGACCCAGTACTTC. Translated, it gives CASTPGPRAETQYF.

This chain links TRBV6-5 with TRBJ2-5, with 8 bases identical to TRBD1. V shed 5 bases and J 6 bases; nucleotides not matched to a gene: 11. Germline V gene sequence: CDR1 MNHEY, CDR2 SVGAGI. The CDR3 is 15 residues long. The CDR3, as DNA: TGTGCCAGCAGTCCTGCAGGACAGGGTTTGAAGACCCAGTACTTC. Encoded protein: CASSPAGQGLKTQYF.

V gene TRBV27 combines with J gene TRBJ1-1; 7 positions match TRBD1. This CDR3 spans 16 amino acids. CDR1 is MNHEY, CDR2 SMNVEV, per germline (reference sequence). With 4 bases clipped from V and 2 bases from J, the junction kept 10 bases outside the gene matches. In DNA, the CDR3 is TGTGCCAGCAGTTGGAAGGGAGGGGGCCTAAACACTGAAGCTTTCTTT. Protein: CASSWKGGGLNTEAFF.

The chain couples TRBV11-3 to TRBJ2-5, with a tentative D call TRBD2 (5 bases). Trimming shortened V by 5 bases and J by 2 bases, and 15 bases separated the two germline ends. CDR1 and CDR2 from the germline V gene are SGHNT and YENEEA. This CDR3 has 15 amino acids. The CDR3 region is CASSLSWGEQETQYF. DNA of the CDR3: TGTGCCAGCAGCCTGAGTTGGGGAGAACAAGAGACCCAGTACTTC.

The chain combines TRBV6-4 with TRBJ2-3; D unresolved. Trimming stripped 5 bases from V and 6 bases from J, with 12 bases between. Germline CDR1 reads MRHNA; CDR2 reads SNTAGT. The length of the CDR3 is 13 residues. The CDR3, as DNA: TGTGCCAGCAGTCATATACTTTGGGATACGCAGTATTTT. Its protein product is CASSHILWDTQYF.

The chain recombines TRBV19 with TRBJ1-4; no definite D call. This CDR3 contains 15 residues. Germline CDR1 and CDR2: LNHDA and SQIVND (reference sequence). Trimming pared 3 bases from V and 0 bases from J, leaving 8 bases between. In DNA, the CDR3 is TGTGCCAGTAGTATCCGGGCTGCAACTAATGAAAAACTGTTTTTT. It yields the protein CASSIRAATNEKLFF.

The CDR3 sequence is CASSELGKRTPLHF. In DNA, the CDR3 is TGTGCCAGCAGTGAATTAGGGAAGAGAACACCCCTCCACTTT. The chain is built from TRBV25-1 and TRBJ1-6; D unresolved. The length of the CDR3 is 14 residues. The V end was cut by 1 base, the J end by 11 bases, with 12 bases between. Germline values: CDR1 MGHDK, CDR2 SYGVNS.

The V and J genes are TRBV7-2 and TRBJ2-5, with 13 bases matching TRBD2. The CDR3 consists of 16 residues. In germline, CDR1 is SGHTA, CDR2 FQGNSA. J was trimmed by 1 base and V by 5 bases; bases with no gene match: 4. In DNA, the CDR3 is TGTGCCAGCAGCGAAACTAGCGGGGGGGCCCAAGAGACCCAGTACTTC. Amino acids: CASSETSGGAQETQYF.

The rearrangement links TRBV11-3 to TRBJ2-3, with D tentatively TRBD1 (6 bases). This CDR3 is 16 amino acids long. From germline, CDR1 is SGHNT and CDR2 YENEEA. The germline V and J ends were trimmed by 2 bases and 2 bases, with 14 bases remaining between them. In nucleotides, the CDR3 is TGTGCCAGCAGCTTAACATGGGGGCGCCCCACAGATACGCAGTATTTT. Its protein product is CASSLTWGRPTDTQYF.

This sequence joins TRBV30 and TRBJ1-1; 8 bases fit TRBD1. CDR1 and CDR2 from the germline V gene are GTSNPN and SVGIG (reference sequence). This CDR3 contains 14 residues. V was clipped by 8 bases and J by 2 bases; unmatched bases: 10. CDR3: CAQDREGGNTEAFF. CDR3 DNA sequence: TGTGCCCAGGACAGGGAAGGGGGAAACACTGAAGCTTTCTTT.

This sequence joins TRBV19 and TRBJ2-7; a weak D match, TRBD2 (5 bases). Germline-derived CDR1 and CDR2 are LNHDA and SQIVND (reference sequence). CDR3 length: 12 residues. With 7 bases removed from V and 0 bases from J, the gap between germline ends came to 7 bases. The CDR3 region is CASIGDSYEQYF. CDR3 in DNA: TGTGCCAGTATCGGGGACTCCTACGAGCAGTACTTC.

The DNA for the CDR3 is TGTGCCAGCAGTTACGAGGGTAGCGGGAGGGAGATGTTACTAGAATCCTACAATGAGCAGTTCTTC. The encoded protein is CASSYEGSGREMLLESYNEQFF. The chain joins TRBV6-7 to TRBJ2-1; 11 nucleotides align to TRBD2. TRBV6-7 is an ORF for which the function is uncertain. The CDR3 extends over 22 amino acids. V dropped 2 bases and J dropped 1; count of bases not matched to a gene: 19.

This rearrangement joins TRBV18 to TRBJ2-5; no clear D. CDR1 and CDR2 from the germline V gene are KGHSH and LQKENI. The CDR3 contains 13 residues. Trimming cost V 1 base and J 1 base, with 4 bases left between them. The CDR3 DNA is TGTGCCAGCTCACCACAGAGCCAAGAGACCCAGTACTTC. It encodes CASSPQSQETQYF.

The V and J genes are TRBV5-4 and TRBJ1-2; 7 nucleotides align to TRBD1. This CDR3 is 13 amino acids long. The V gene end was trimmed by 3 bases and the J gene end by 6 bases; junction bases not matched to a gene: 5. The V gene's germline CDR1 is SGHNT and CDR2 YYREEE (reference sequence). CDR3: CASSWSQGDGYTF. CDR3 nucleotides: TGTGCCAGCAGCTGGAGTCAGGGGGATGGCTACACCTTC.

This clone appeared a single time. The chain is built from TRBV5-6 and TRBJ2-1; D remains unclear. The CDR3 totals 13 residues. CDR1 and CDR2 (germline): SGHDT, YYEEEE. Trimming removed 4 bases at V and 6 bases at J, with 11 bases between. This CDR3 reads CASSRTAFNEQFF. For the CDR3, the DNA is TGTGCCAGCAGCAGGACGGCCTTCAATGAGCAGTTCTTC.

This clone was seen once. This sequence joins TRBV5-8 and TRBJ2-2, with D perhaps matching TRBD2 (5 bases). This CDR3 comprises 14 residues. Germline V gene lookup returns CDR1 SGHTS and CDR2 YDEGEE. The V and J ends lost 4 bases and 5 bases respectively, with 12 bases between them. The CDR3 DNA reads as TGTGCCAGCAGCGCGCGGGTGGGGACCGGGGAGCTGTTTTTT. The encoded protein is CASSARVGTGELFF.

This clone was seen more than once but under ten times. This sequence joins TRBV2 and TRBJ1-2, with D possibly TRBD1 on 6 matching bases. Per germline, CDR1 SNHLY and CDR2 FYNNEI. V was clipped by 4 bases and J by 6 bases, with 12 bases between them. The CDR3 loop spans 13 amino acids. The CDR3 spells CASSGNGQNGYTF. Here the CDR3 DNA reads TGTGCCAGCAGTGGGAACGGACAGAATGGCTACACCTTC. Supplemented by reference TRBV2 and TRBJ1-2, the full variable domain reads EPEVTQTPSHQVTQMGQEVILRCVPISNHLYFYWYRQILGQKVEFLVSFYNNEISEKSEIFDDQFSVERPDGSNFTLKIRSTKLEDSAMYFCASSGNGQNGYTFGSGTRLTVV.

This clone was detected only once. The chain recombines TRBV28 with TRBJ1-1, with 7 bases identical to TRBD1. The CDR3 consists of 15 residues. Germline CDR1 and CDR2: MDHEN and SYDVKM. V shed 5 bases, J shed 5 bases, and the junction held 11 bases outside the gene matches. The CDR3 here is CASSPSGRGRTEAFF. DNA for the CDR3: TGTGCCAGCAGTCCTTCGGGGAGGGGGCGGACTGAAGCTTTCTTT.

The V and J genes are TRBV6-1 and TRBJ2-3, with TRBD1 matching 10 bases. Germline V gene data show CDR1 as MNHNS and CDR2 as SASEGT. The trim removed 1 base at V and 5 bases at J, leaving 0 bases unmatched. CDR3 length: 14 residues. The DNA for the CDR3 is TGTGCCAGCAGTGAAGGGGACAGGGGAGATACGCAGTATTTT. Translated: CASSEGDRGDTQYF.